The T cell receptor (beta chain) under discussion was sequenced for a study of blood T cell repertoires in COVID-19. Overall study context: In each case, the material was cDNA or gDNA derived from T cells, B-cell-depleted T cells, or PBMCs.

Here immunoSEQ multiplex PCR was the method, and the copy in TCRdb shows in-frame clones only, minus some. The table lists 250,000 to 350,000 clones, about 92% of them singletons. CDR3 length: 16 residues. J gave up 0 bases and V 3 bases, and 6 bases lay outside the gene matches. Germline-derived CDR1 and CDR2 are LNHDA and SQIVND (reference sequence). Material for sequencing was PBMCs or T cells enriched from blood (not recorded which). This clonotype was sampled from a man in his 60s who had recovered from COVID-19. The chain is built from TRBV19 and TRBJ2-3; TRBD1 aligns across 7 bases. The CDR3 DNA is TGTGCCAGTAGTATTCCGGGACAGAGGAGCACAGATACGCAGTATTTT. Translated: CASSIPGQRSTDTQYF.